What follows is one T cell receptor (beta chain) and its context. This sample was included in a study of blood T cell repertoires in COVID-19. About the research overall: Acute and convalescent COVID-19 samples came from the United States, Italy and Spain. T cells, B-cell-depleted T cells, or PBMCs provided the cDNA or gDNA that served as material.

CDR1 is GTSNPN, CDR2 SVGIG, per germline (reference sequence). The V and J ends lost 2 bases and 0 bases respectively, with 8 bases between them. There are 13 residues in the CDR3. Original processing notes: It was from reference gene primer amplification that nucleated cell counts were estimated. Sequencing was performed with immunoSEQ multiplex PCR; in TCRdb, only in-frame clones are kept and a portion is missing. Clonal size and the V and J genes are those of that table, whereas D and trimming came from the DNA. The table lists approximately 150,000 clones, about 83% of them singletons. The origin of this receptor is a human donor in a cohort sampled during active COVID-19. The sample comprised peripheral blood. The chain carries TRBV30 and TRBJ2-7, with D perhaps TRBD2 (5 bases). The CDR3 bases are TGTGCCTGGAGTTTCGGGATCTCCTACGAGCAGTACTTC. It codes for CAWSFGISYEQYF. Full variable domain (missing parts from reference TRBV30 and TRBJ2-7): SQTIHQWPATLVQPVGSPLSLECTVEGTSNPNLYWYRQAAGRGLQLLFYSVGIGQISSEVPQNLSASRPQDRQFILSSKKLLLSDSGFYLCAWSFGISYEQYFGPGTRLTVT.